This TCR beta chain comes out of a study of T cells in Graves' hyperthyroidism and ophthalmopathy. Broader study findings: Researchers report that a 13 V-J model separated ophthalmopathy from stable hyperthyroidism. The model's output predicted ophthalmopathy at a median of about 6.5 months prior to onset.

In regard to this clonotype: Its antigen is currently unknown. A read error may account for a junction end that differs from germline.

RNA transcripts yielded amplified TCR beta CDR3 regions. The HTBI primer set drove a first-round RT-PCR of the TCR CDR3. TCRdb analysed the multiplex PCR reads with MiXCR anew, one entry per CDR3 protein. The sample gives 610,000 or so distinct CDR3 sequences, roughly 50% of which show up once; about 8.3% is in the top ten. Graves' hyperthyroidism is called stable when ophthalmopathy does not progress within 18 months. There are 14 residues in the CDR3. In germline, CDR1 is SGHTA, CDR2 FQGNSA. The sequence was obtained from a woman aged 18-30 years with Graves' hyperthyroidism. This sequence joins TRBV7-2 and TRBJ1-2; 10 positions agree with TRBD1. Sequencing was carried out using peripheral blood or thyroid tissue (not recorded which). For the CDR3, the DNA is TGTGCCGGCAGCGCGGGGACAGGGGAGGGTGGCTACACCTTC. Translating it yields CAGSAGTGEGGYTF. The full variable domain, rest sourced from reference TRBV7-2 and TRBJ1-2, is GAGVSQSPSNKVTEKGKDVELRCDPISGHTALYWYRQSLGQGLEFLIYFQGNSAPDKSGLPSDRFSAERTGGSVSTLTIQRTQQEDSAVYLCAGSAGTGEGGYTFGSGTRLTVV.